This record concerns one T cell receptor beta chain sequence. Its specificity is not known. These data come from a study of breast tumors, draining lymph nodes, adjacent tissues. Study observations and caveats: Compared with lymph nodes, tumors were less diverse; compared with nontumor tissue, more.

TCRdb independently ran MiXCR on the multiplex PCR reads; one entry per CDR3 protein. The data hold about 180,000 distinct CDR3 sequences, with 30% to 35% observed a single time. Samples came from axillary lymph nodes draining the breast cancer. This TCR came from a female donor with breast cancer. Some clones in this sample may be carry-over from other donors' samples. Sequencing was done on a sample of axillary lymph node tissue.

In DNA, the CDR3 is TGTGCCAGCAGACCTTTACTAGCGGGAGAGGCTGGCTACAATGAGCAGTTCTTC. Amino acid sequence: CASRPLLAGEAGYNEQFF. The chain has TRBV27 and TRBJ2-1; 11 bases are a match to TRBD2. With V trimmed by 6 bases and J by 3 bases, 13 bases remained unmatched. CDR3 length: 18 amino acids. The germline V gene has CDR1 MNHEY and CDR2 SMNVEV (reference sequence).